These T cell receptor beta chains were read from a single sample in a study of cytomegalovirus exposure and HLA in healthy donors. Clones were read by immunoSEQ multiplex PCR, and TCRdb kept only the in-frame ones, dropping some. The table records around 190,000 clones, approximately 80% of them present only once. The sample was PBMCs. The receptors derive from a female donor in good health and CMV-seronegative. CDR3s include the opening cysteine and the closing phenylalanine or tryptophan. D genes are given only for firm matches. Clone size, where shown, is once, few, many, or a class for clones that have expanded.

d_call cdr3_length j_call v_call clone_size cdr3_nt cdr3_aa
NA 14 TRBJ2-1 TRBV11-2 NA TGTGCCAGCAGCGGGGGGTCAGGGCACAATGAGCAGTTCTTC CASSGGSGHNEQFF
NA 15 TRBJ1-1 TRBV5-6 NA TGTGCCAGCAGCTTCCAACAGGGTGTGGACACTGAAGCTTTCTTT CASSFQQGVDTEAFF
TRBD2 15 TRBJ2-1 TRBV4-3 NA TGCGCCAGCAGCCTTAGCGGGAGGGCCTCCGATGAGCAGTTCTTC CASSLSGRASDEQFF
NA 13 TRBJ1-4 TRBV19 NA TGTGCCAGCCGCTCGGGAGGTAATGAAAAACTGTTTTTT CASRSGGNEKLFF
TRBD2 17 TRBJ2-7 TRBV9 once TGTGCCAGCAGCGTGAGCGGGAGTCCAGATAACTCCTACGAGCAGTACTTC CASSVSGSPDNSYEQYF
NA 12 TRBJ2-7 TRBV5-6 NA TGTGCCAGCAGCTTGGGGCAGTACGAGCAGTACTTC CASSLGQYEQYF
NA 14 TRBJ2-3 TRBV27 few TGTGCCAGCAGTCCGAGGTCCCCGACGGATACGCAGTATTTT CASSPRSPTDTQYF
TRBD2 17 TRBJ2-3 TRBV7-8 NA TGTGCCAGCAGCAATAGACTAGCGGGAGGGCCGGCAGATACGCAGTATTTT CASSNRLAGGPADTQYF
TRBD1 16 TRBJ2-7 TRBV19 NA TGTGCCAGTAGTGTCGGACAGGGGGTAGGCTCCTACGAGCAGTACTTC CASSVGQGVGSYEQYF
TRBD1 14 TRBJ2-2 TRBV5-1 NA TGCGCCAGCAGCTTGAGGTCCACGGGACAGGGGTTGTTTTTT CASSLRSTGQGLFF
TRBD1 17 TRBJ2-7 TRBV5-5 NA TGTGCCAGCAGCTGGCAGCCGGGACAGGGGGCGATAAACGAGCAGTACTTC CASSWQPGQGAINEQYF
NA 12 TRBJ1-1 TRBV11-1 NA TGTGCCAGCAGCTTAGGAGGGACACCAGCTTTCTTT CASSLGGTPAFF
TRBD2 16 TRBJ2-3 TRBV5-1 NA TGCGCCAGCAGCTTGGTCCCTAGCGGGGCCACAGATACGCAGTATTTT CASSLVPSGATDTQYF
TRBD2 15 TRBJ2-7 TRBV9 NA TGTGCCAGCAGCGTAGGTCTAGCGGAACTTGACGAGCAGTACTTC CASSVGLAELDEQYF
TRBD2 19 TRBJ2-7 TRBV5-1 NA TGCGCCAGCAGCTTGGCCGAGACTAGCGGTCTCCCCTTGCCATACGAGCAGTACTTC CASSLAETSGLPLPYEQYF
TRBD1 15 TRBJ2-1 TRBV5-4 NA TGTGCCAGCAGCTTCGGGACAGAGTCTTACAATGAGCAGTTCTTC CASSFGTESYNEQFF
TRBD1 13 TRBJ2-5 TRBV7-3 NA TGTGCCAGCAGCCTCGACAGGGCGGGGACCCAGTACTTC CASSLDRAGTQYF
TRBD1 14 TRBJ1-2 TRBV28 NA TGTGCCAGCAGCCGGGGACAGTTACTCTATGGCTACACCTTC CASSRGQLLYGYTF
NA 13 TRBJ1-5 TRBV7-9 NA TGTGCCAGCAGCTCCGGGATGTCACAGCCCCAGCATTTT CASSSGMSQPQHF
NA 18 TRBJ2-7 TRBV19 NA TGTGCCAGTAGAATTCTACAGGGTTCCCCTACGAGCTCCTACGAGCAGTACTTC CASRILQGSPTSSYEQYF
NA 13 TRBJ2-7 TRBV7-9 NA TGTTCCAGCAGCTTTTCGGCCGCGGGGGAGCAGTACTTC CSSSFSAAGEQYF
NA 15 TRBJ1-3 TRBV6-6 few TGTGCCAGCAGTTATGGAGGGGTCACTGGAAACACCATATATTTT CASSYGGVTGNTIYF
NA 13 TRBJ1-2 TRBV2 few TGTGCCAGCAGTGAGGGCGGGGCCCATGGCTACACCTTC CASSEGGAHGYTF
TRBD1 12 TRBJ2-1 TRBV28 NA TGTGCCAGTGAACACAGGGGTGGTGAGCAGTTCTTC CASEHRGGEQFF
TRBD1 13 TRBJ2-7 TRBV30 NA TGTGCCTGGAGAAACCGACAGGGCTACGAGCAGTACTTC CAWRNRQGYEQYF
TRBD1 13 TRBJ2-7 TRBV9 NA TGTGCCAGCAGCGAGGGACAGGGAACCGAGCAGTACTTC CASSEGQGTEQYF
NA 17 TRBJ2-3 TRBV5-4 NA TGTGCCAGCAGCTTGGATCTCCATAGAGGGCGGACAGATACGCAGTATTTT CASSLDLHRGRTDTQYF
NA 16 TRBJ2-3 TRBV7-8 NA TGTGCCAGCAGCTTAATTGATTGGACAGGCACAGATACGCAGTATTTT CASSLIDWTGTDTQYF
TRBD1 16 TRBJ1-3 TRBV4-1 NA TGCGCCAGCAGCCATAACAGGGGTAGTTCTGGAAACACCATATATTTT CASSHNRGSSGNTIYF
NA 14 TRBJ1-4 TRBV2 NA TGTGCCAGCAGTGCCAGGGGTTGGGGTGAAAAACTGTTTTTT CASSARGWGEKLFF
NA 13 TRBJ1-1 TRBV5-1 NA TGCGCCAGCAGCTTGTCCGGGGGGGCGGGGGCTTTCTTT CASSLSGGAGAFF
NA 15 TRBJ1-5 TRBV5-1 few TGCGCCAGCAGCTTGGTGGGGGCGAGCAATCAGCCCCAGCATTTT CASSLVGASNQPQHF
NA 14 TRBJ2-1 TRBV10-3 NA TGTGCCATCATGGGACAAAGCTCCTACAATGAGCAGTTCTTC CAIMGQSSYNEQFF
NA 14 TRBJ2-1 TRBV19 NA TGTGCCAGTACTAGACTGGCTCGGGACAATGAGCAGTTCTTC CASTRLARDNEQFF
NA 15 TRBJ1-4 TRBV5-1 NA TGCGCCAGCAGCTTTAGCGGATCACAGAATGAAAAACTGTTTTTT CASSFSGSQNEKLFF
TRBD1 15 TRBJ1-1 TRBV30 NA TGTGCCTGGAGCACCTGGGGGACAGGGGGCACTGAAGCTTTCTTT CAWSTWGTGGTEAFF
NA 14 TRBJ2-7 TRBV28 NA TGTGCCTCCAGCAATACGGGCAGGGGTTACGAGCAGTACTTC CASSNTGRGYEQYF
TRBD1 15 TRBJ1-4 TRBV7-2 NA TGTGCCAGCAGCGGACAGGGGGCGGGAACTGGAAAACTGTTTTTT CASSGQGAGTGKLFF
NA 16 TRBJ2-7 TRBV12-2 NA TGTGCAAGTCGCTTAGCGCAGGGGGACAGCTCCTACGAGCAGTACTTC CASRLAQGDSSYEQYF
NA 14 TRBJ1-5 TRBV5-6 NA TGTGCCAGCAGCTTGGCAGGGGGCAATCAGCCCCAGCATTTT CASSLAGGNQPQHF
NA 17 TRBJ2-1 TRBV4-1 NA TGCGCCAGCAGCCAAAGGGAGGGGGGCCCTTCCTACAATGAGCAGTTCTTC CASSQREGGPSYNEQFF
NA 14 TRBJ2-7 TRBV27 NA TGTGCCAGCAGTTTATCCCCGGTTTACTACGAGCAGTACTTC CASSLSPVYYEQYF
TRBD2 16 TRBJ2-1 TRBV9 few TGTGCCAGCAGCGTATCGTCACTAGCGGGAGTGGATGAGCAGTTCTTC CASSVSSLAGVDEQFF
NA 14 TRBJ2-7 TRBV7-2 NA TGTGCCAGCAGCTTAGCTAGCGGAGCCTACGAGCAGTACTTC CASSLASGAYEQYF
NA 14 TRBJ1-1 TRBV5-1 NA TGCGCCAGCAGCTTGGTACAGGCGAACACTGAAGCTTTCTTT CASSLVQANTEAFF
NA 14 TRBJ2-7 TRBV5-6 few TGTGCCAGCAGCTTGGGGCCCGTCCCCTACGAGCAGTACTTC CASSLGPVPYEQYF
TRBD2 16 TRBJ2-1 TRBV7-2 once TGTGCTAGCAGCCCTGGAGCGGGAGCAGCCTACAATGAGCAGTTCTTC CASSPGAGAAYNEQFF
TRBD2 16 TRBJ2-3 TRBV27 NA TGTGCCAGCAGTTTATCGACGGGAGGACGCACAGATACGCAGTATTTT CASSLSTGGRTDTQYF
TRBD1 15 TRBJ1-4 TRBV28 NA TGTGCCAGCAGTTTACTGGGACAGGGGAATGAAAAACTGTTTTTT CASSLLGQGNEKLFF